Sequencing of this T cell receptor (beta chain) was carried out in a study of graft-versus-host responses after intestinal transplantation. CDR3 length equals 15 residues. Trimming removed 2 bases from V and 0 bases from J, with 10 bases in between. CDR1 and CDR2 from the germline V gene are LGHNA and YNFKEQ. Clones were read by immunoSEQ multiplex PCR, and TCRdb kept only the in-frame ones, dropping some. The data contain 23,000 or so clones, around 40% of them singletons. The reaction was completed, and proliferating CFSE-low CD3+CD4+ and CD3+CD8+ responders were then sorted. This clone is judged medium-sized.

This TCR was sampled from a human patient who received an intestinal transplant. The input for sequencing was alloreactive CD4+ T cells from a mixed lymphocyte reaction culture, taken before intestinal transplant. Specified subset: CFSE-low proliferating T cells sorted from approximately six-day pre-transplant mixed lymphocyte reaction (GvH or HvG direction). The V call is TRBV4-2, the J call TRBJ1-1, with D possibly TRBD1 on 6 matching bases. CDR3 sequence (DNA): TGTGCCAGCAGCCAACCGGGACACCTGAACACTGAAGCTTTCTTT. Protein sequence: CASSQPGHLNTEAFF.